This TCR beta chain stems from a study of shared clonotypes between healthy human individuals (TCRdb year 2020). With regard to the full study: The cohort comprised a couple of women and a few men aged 18 to 49 years. The study deeply sequenced blood TCR repertoires of about five healthy adults to estimate repertoire size and the extent of clonotype sharing between individuals. Libraries were prepared and TCR repertoires were sequenced by different laboratories using diverse techniques, in order to increase sequencing depth and limit assay-specific biases. Each donor's leukapheresis produced roughly between roughly 0.85 and 9 billion PBMCs. Results the study describes overall, beyond this receptor: Pairwise subsampling led to the expectation that sequencing depth would affect the degree of clonotype sharing among donors. Because the study included only a small number of donors, the genetic and exposure-history diversity represented was limited. Sampling was limited to blood, and TCR repertoires in tissue likely differ from TCR repertoires in blood.

The CDR3, cysteine through phenylalanine, is 13 amino acids long. Just the 39-base CDR3 DNA is kept, in frame starting at base 1. The germline V gene supplies CDR1 SGHAT and CDR2 FQNNGV. Deletion took 0 bases off V and 11 bases off J, with a span of 13 bases between the germline ends. Regarding this clone: No cognate antigen has been identified for it. No base qualities exist here, and no much larger clone lies one base off it.

Using the deep immunoSEQ assay, multiplex PCR amplified TCR CDR3 regions from genomic DNA. Extracted genomic DNA from each cell subset was distributed evenly across all wells of several immunoSEQ 96-well plates, and each plate was treated as a replicate. For unsorted PBMC, around 330 ng genomic DNA, equal to tens of thousands of T cell genomes, was loaded into each replicate PCR. Ten immunoSEQ deep assay plates were used to sequence unsorted PBMC genomic DNA. The purified libraries were quantified using a Qubit 3.0 fluorometer, sized with a Bioanalyzer 2100, and then quantified again using the KAPA Library Quantification kit. Each immunoSEQ 96-well plate was sequenced on its own single-read 150-cycle Illumina NextSeq 550 flow cell. The study's own analysis went as follows. Because the immunoSEQ output included only junctional sequences and no quality scores, the filtering could not be the same as the filtering used for full-length reads. To assign V/J genes and CDR3, sequences were annotated against IMGT germline references using PyIR, a Python wrapper for IgBLAST v1.9. Reads with weak V/J assignments (E-value above 1e-6), missing CDR3, stop codons, out-of-frame junctions, or ambiguous translated residues were removed. V3J clonotypes were defined as sequences sharing an identical inferred V gene, J gene, and CDR3 amino acid sequence. Percentage overlap between repertoires was computed as shared unique clonotypes divided by the size of the smaller repertoire. Repertoire richness was assessed with RTK rarefaction, the Chao1 estimator, and Recon v2.1 estimates of unobserved clonotypes. TCRdb limited this immuneACCESS table to in-frame rearrangements with V and J called. A share of clones is missing; checked studies link under half to unresolved V genes, and the rest is unexplained. That table is the source of V, J and clone size, and D and trimming were worked out from the DNA. The sample records over 400,000 clones, roughly 80% of which are singletons. Approximately 12% of the sample goes to the ten largest clones.

The donors were healthy, HIV-negative adults with no recently reported acute infections or vaccinations. All donors were Caucasian adults living in Nashville, Tennessee, USA. For unsorted samples, tens of millions of PBMCs were counted, and genomic DNA was extracted using the QIAamp DNA Blood Mini kit. Blood was collected by leukapheresis, and PBMCs were isolated by Ficoll-Histopaque density gradient centrifugation and then cryopreserved in liquid nitrogen vapor phase. Sequenced sample: PBMCs. The TCR comes from a woman in her thirties or forties in good health. Some clones in this sample may be carry-over from other donors' samples. The rearrangement combines TRBV11-2 with TRBJ1-1; the D segment cannot be called with confidence. The DNA reads TGTGCCAGCAGCTTAGATCGGCAAGGGTTGGCTTTCTTT. Its translation reads: CASSLDRQGLAFF.